These 5 T cell receptor beta chains originate from one sample sequenced in a study of blood T cells in healthy people across ages. The second PCR ran about 6 to 11 cycles with a sample-barcoded 5' primer and J-beta primers. TCRdb recomputed calls from the 5' RACE reads with MiXCR, one row per CDR3 protein. This sample yields roughly 700,000 distinct CDR3 sequences, of which roughly 32% are seen a single time; 15% belongs to the top ten. The material sequenced was blood. The source of these receptors is a woman older than 75 in good health.

This clonotype has just a few counts. The V call is TRBV7-9, the J call TRBJ2-2, with 8 nucleotides matching TRBD2. The CDR3 extends over 15 amino acids. Germline CDR1 reads SEHNR; CDR2 reads FQNEAQ (reference sequence). The ends lost 5 bases at V and 3 bases at J; junction bases unmatched: 5. In nucleotides, the CDR3 is TGTGCCAGCAGCCCGCGGGGGGCGGACACCGGGGAGCTGTTTTTT. Translating it yields CASSPRGADTGELFF.

This clonotype was observed at least ten times. V gene TRBV7-8 combines with J gene TRBJ2-7; weak D call: TRBD1 (6 bases). The germline gives CDR1 SGHVS, CDR2 FQNEAQ. The CDR3 is made up of 14 amino acids. V lost 3 bases and J lost 5, with 14 bases in between. CDR3: CASSLLGAADEQYF. The CDR3 nucleotides read TGTGCCAGCAGCTTGTTGGGGGCAGCAGACGAGCAGTACTTC.

This clonotype has a count of ten or more. V is TRBV6-5 and J is TRBJ1-2; D is unclear. Deletions cut 6 bases from V and 0 bases from J, with 14 bases between. The CDR3 runs to 15 residues. Germline loops: CDR1 MNHEY, CDR2 SVGAGI. CDR3 nucleotide sequence: TGTGCCAGCAGGGCCTCTGGGGAAACTAACTATGGCTACACCTTC. Its protein product is CASRASGETNYGYTF.

This clonotype was counted only a few times. J is TRBJ2-3 and V is TRBV19; 8 nucleotides agree with TRBD2. V was pared by 8 bases and J by 9 bases, with 16 bases of the junction left unmatched. From germline, CDR1 is LNHDA and CDR2 SQIVND (reference sequence). The length of the CDR3 is 15 residues. The DNA for the CDR3 is TGTGCCAGTGAACTTAGCGGGGCAAAGAGGGAGACGCAGTATTTT. This encodes CASELSGAKRETQYF. The complete variable domain, with remaining parts taken from reference TRBV19 and TRBJ2-3, reads DGGITQSPKYLFRKEGQNVTLSCEQNLNHDAMYWYRQDPGQGLRLIYYSQIVNDFQKGDIAEGYSVSREKKESFPLTVTSAQKNPTAFYLCASELSGAKRETQYFGPGTRLTVL.

This clonotype was detected only a few times. The CDR3 bases are TGTGCCAGCAGTGTTTGGCAGAGCACAGATACGCAGTATTTT. Translated, it gives CASSVWQSTDTQYF. The genes are TRBV2 and TRBJ2-3; D gene uncertain. This CDR3 is 14 amino acids long. The ends were cut back, 4 bases at V and 0 bases at J, with 8 bases in the middle. CDR1 and CDR2 (germline): SNHLY, FYNNEI.